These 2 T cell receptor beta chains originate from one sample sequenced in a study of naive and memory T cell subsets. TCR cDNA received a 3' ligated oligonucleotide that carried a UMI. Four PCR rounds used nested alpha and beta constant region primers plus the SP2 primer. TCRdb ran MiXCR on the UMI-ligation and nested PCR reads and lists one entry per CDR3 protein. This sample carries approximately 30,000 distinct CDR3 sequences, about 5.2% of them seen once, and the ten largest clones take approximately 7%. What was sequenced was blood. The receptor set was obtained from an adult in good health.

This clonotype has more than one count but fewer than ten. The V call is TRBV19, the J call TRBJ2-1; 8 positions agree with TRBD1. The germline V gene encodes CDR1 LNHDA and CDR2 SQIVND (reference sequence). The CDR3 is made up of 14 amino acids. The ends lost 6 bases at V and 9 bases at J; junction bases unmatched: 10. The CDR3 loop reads CASSPWQGATEQFF. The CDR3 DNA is TGTGCCAGTAGCCCCTGGCAGGGGGCGACTGAGCAGTTCTTC.

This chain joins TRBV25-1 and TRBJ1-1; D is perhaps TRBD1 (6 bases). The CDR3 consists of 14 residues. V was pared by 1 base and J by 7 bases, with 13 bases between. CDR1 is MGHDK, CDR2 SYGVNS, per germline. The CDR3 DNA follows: TGTGCCAGCAGTGAATCGGGGGCACTTCTTGAAGCTTTCTTT. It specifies CASSESGALLEAFF.